This T cell receptor (beta chain) was retrieved from a study of metastatic and nonmetastatic thyroid tumors. TCRdb re-called clones from the PCR reads using MiXCR. The sample yields over 25,000 clones, around a fifth seen once. This clone has at least ten counts. Its antigen is undetermined. Germline V gives CDR1 MRHNA, CDR2 SNTAGT. V shed 3 bases and J 5 bases; nucleotides not matched to a gene: 11. This CDR3 has 17 amino acids. Study observations and caveats: According to reports, the diversity of TCR beta was significantly higher in malignant thyroid tumors than in benign nodules, and this held in both blood and tumor samples.

Before thyroid surgery, none of the patients had received any treatment. The chain links TRBV6-4 to TRBJ2-7, with 12 bases fitting TRBD1. Sample: blood. This sequence originates from a female donor with papillary thyroid cancer or a benign thyroid nodule (not recorded which). Some clones in this sample may be carry-over from other donors' samples. For the CDR3, the DNA is TGTGCCAGCAGTGAAAAGGCCGCGGGACAGGGGGCTGACGAGCAGTACTTC. Amino acids: CASSEKAAGQGADEQYF.